The 32 T cell receptor beta chains listed next were all sequenced from one sample in a study of PD-1 blockade in classical Hodgkin lymphoma. Generated by immunoSEQ multiplex PCR, the TCRdb table keeps only in-frame clones and is missing some. Here the sample spans 15,000 to 20,000 clones, roughly 77% being singletons. Every patient relapsed after autologous stem cell transplantation, and brentuximab vedotin exposure varied. Here the sequenced sample was peripheral blood mononuclear cells (PBMCs), taken before the second cycle of nivolumab. All receptors come from a human donor with classical Hodgkin lymphoma.

The chain links TRBV12-5 to TRBJ2-5; D uncertain. Trimming pared 1 base from V and 2 bases from J, leaving 23 bases between. The germline gives CDR1 LGHNT, CDR2 FRNRAP. CDR3 length: 19 residues. As DNA, the CDR3 is TGTGCTAGTGGTTTGGCGGTAGGTTTAGCCAGAATGGGTCAAGAGACCCAGTACTTC. Protein sequence: CASGLAVGLARMGQETQYF.

This chain uses TRBV10-3 with TRBJ1-1, with 7 bases fitting TRBD1. The CDR3 sequence is 14 residues long. V trimming: 4 bases; J trimming: 5 bases; junction bases outside the gene matches: 7. Germline-derived CDR1 and CDR2 are ENHRY and SYGVKD. For the CDR3, the DNA is TGTGCCATCAGTGCCCGACAGGGAAGGACTGAAGCTTTCTTT. This gives the protein CAISARQGRTEAFF.

This clone was detected only a few times. V and J are TRBV2 and TRBJ2-7, with D possibly matching TRBD2 (7 bases). Germline loops: CDR1 SNHLY, CDR2 FYNNEI. The CDR3 runs 13 residues. Written as DNA, the CDR3 is TGTGCGGGGCTGGGAGGGGGCTCCTACGAGCAGTACTTC. Its protein is CAGLGGGSYEQYF.

The chain carries TRBV5-8 and TRBJ2-2; D call uncertain. With 4 bases removed from V and 0 bases from J, the gap between germline ends came to 10 bases. This CDR3 is built from 15 residues. Germline lookup yields CDR1 SGHTS and CDR2 YDEGEE. CDR3 loop: CASSSRVPNTGELFF. In DNA, the CDR3 is TGTGCCAGCAGCAGTAGAGTCCCGAACACCGGGGAGCTGTTTTTT.

As DNA, the CDR3 is TGTGCCAGCAACCCTAGCGGGGGAACAACCTACAATGAGCAGTTCTTC. Translated, it gives CASNPSGGTTYNEQFF. This chain uses TRBV2 with TRBJ2-1; 10 nucleotides align to TRBD2. CDR1 is SNHLY, CDR2 FYNNEI, per germline. The CDR3 consists of 16 residues. V dropped 7 bases and J dropped 2; count of bases not matched to a gene: 8.

As for this clone: One end of the junction varies from germline; a read error may be responsible. CDR3 loop: CANSFQSSYNEQFF. CDR3 coding DNA: TGTGCCAACAGCTTTCAATCATCTTACAATGAGCAGTTCTTC. The rearrangement links TRBV7-9 to TRBJ2-1; no clear D. CDR3 length: 14 amino acids. The germline CDR1 and CDR2 sequences are SEHNR and FQNEAQ (reference sequence).

J is TRBJ1-3 and V is TRBV4-2; 9 bases fit TRBD1. Trimming at V came to 5 bases and at J to 5 bases, leaving 16 bases not matched to a gene. From germline, CDR1 is LGHNA and CDR2 YNFKEQ. CDR3 length: 18 amino acids. The CDR3 bases are TGTGCCAGCAGCACACGGACAGGGGTTAGCTCAGCTCGAAACACCATATATTTT. Residues: CASSTRTGVSSARNTIYF.

The chain links TRBV28 to TRBJ2-7; D is undetermined. The germline V gene has CDR1 MDHEN and CDR2 SYDVKM. This CDR3 spans 14 amino acids. Trimming cost V 6 bases and J 6 bases, with 18 bases left between them. The CDR3 here is CASSPPLGLAEQYF. DNA for the CDR3: TGTGCCAGCAGCCCCCCGCTGGGCCTGGCCGAGCAGTACTTC.

Note on this clone: Mismatch with germline at one junction end may stem from a read error. The chain recombines TRBV19 with TRBJ2-5; D not certain. This CDR3 is built from 12 residues. The V gene's germline CDR1 is LNHDA and CDR2 SQIVND (reference sequence). This CDR3 is CASSPSQGTQYF. DNA for the CDR3: TGTGCCAGTAGTCCCTCTCAAGGGACCCAGTACTTC.

The chain couples TRBV29-1 to TRBJ1-2; D gene uncertain. The germline gives CDR1 SQVTM, CDR2 ANQGSEA. Trimming took 4 bases from V and 2 from J, leaving 14 bases between them. The CDR3 runs 14 residues. For the CDR3, the DNA is TGCAGCGTTGTACACTCAACCTCCAACTATGGCTACACCTTC. Protein product: CSVVHSTSNYGYTF. Complete variable domain (other parts from reference TRBV29-1 and TRBJ1-2): SAVISQKPSRDICQRGTSLTIQCQVDSQVTMMFWYRQQPGQSLTLIATANQGSEATYESGFVIDKFPISRPNLTFSTLTVSNMSPEDSSIYLCSVVHSTSNYGYTFGSGTRLTVV.

The chain carries TRBV7-8 and TRBJ2-5; weak D call: TRBD2 (5 bases). From germline, CDR1 is SGHVS and CDR2 FQNEAQ. Trimming took off 1 base at V and 5 bases at J, with 17 bases between the two ends. The CDR3 has 16 amino acids. Written as DNA, the CDR3 is TGTGCCAGCAGCTTAGGGCCGACCGGGATGGGGGAGACCCAGTACTTC. Translated, it gives CASSLGPTGMGETQYF.

J is TRBJ2-1 and V is TRBV7-2, with no clear D. Trimming shortened V by 0 bases and J by 3 bases, and 9 bases separated the two germline ends. This CDR3 region has 15 residues. Looked up from germline, CDR1 is SGHTA and CDR2 is FQGNSA. In DNA, the CDR3 is TGTGCCAGCAGCTTAGCTAGGGCGCTCTACAATGAGCAGTTCTTC. It encodes CASSLARALYNEQFF.

The chain combines TRBV5-1 with TRBJ2-5; 10 bases map to TRBD1. V shed 0 bases, J shed 9 bases, and the junction held 8 bases outside the gene matches. This CDR3 has 15 amino acids. Germline loops: CDR1 SGHRS, CDR2 YFSETQ. CDR3 sequence: CASSLETGGAGAQYF. In DNA form, the CDR3 reads TGCGCCAGCAGCTTGGAGACAGGGGGCGCGGGGGCCCAGTACTTC. Drawing the rest from reference TRBV5-1 and TRBJ2-5, the complete variable domain is KAGVTQTPRYLIKTRGQQVTLSCSPISGHRSVSWYQQTPGQGLQFLFEYFSETQRNKGNFPGRFSGRQFSNSRSEMNVSTLELGDSALYLCASSLETGGAGAQYFGPGTRLLVL.

The CDR3 protein is CASRYRESSYNEQFF. In DNA form, the CDR3 reads TGCGCCAGCAGGTACCGGGAGAGCTCCTACAATGAGCAGTTCTTC. The rearrangement links TRBV4-1 to TRBJ2-1; a possible D gene is TRBD2 (6 bases). Trimming took off 6 bases at V and 0 bases at J, with 12 bases between the two ends. Per germline, CDR1 MGHRA and CDR2 YSYEKL. This CDR3 is built from 15 residues.

The rearrangement joins TRBV20-1 to TRBJ2-2, with unresolved D. The V and J ends lost 7 bases and 9 bases respectively, with 9 bases between them. The length of the CDR3 is 10 residues. Germline V lookup: CDR1 DFQATT, CDR2 SNEGSKA (reference sequence). CDR3 in amino acids: CSDPTRELFF. The CDR3 coding sequence is TGCAGTGACCCGACGCGGGAGCTGTTTTTT.

By its share, this clone is large. The DNA for the CDR3 is TGTGCCAGCAGCAAGGGGGCGGGGGAGACCCAGTACTTC. This sequence encodes CASSKGAGETQYF. This chain uses TRBV11-2 with TRBJ2-5, with D tentatively TRBD1 (7 bases). The CDR3 loop spans 13 amino acids. Germline-derived CDR1 and CDR2 are SGHAT and FQNNGV. V lost 5 bases and J lost 5, with 12 bases in between.

V usage is TRBV11-3 and J usage is TRBJ2-7; D gene unclear. The CDR3 totals 13 residues. CDR1 is SGHNT and CDR2 is YENEEA in the germline V gene. V was cut by 5 bases and J by 0 bases, with 8 bases left in between. The CDR3 DNA follows: TGTGCCAGCAGCACGACTGACTCCTACGAGCAGTACTTC. Translating it yields CASSTTDSYEQYF.

The rearrangement links TRBV2 to TRBJ2-3, with unresolved D. CDR3 length: 12 amino acids. CDR1 and CDR2 from the germline V gene are SNHLY and FYNNEI. Trimming pared 5 bases from V and 0 bases from J, leaving 3 bases between. CDR3 coding DNA: TGTGCCAGCAGTTTTAGCACAGATACGCAGTATTTT. It encodes CASSFSTDTQYF.

The chain recombines TRBV10-2 with TRBJ2-1, with 11 bases fitting TRBD2. CDR1 WSHSY and CDR2 SAAADI come from the germline V gene. The J segment lost 9 bases and the V segment lost 1 base, leaving 5 bases of the junction unmatched. This CDR3 is 15 amino acids long. CDR3 in DNA: TGCGCCAGCAGTGAGTTAGCGGGGGGGCTCGGTGAGCAGTTCTTC. Residues: CASSELAGGLGEQFF.

The V and J genes are TRBV10-3 and TRBJ2-7; D not resolved. The V and J ends lost 0 bases and 6 bases respectively, with 3 bases between them. Germline V gene lookup returns CDR1 ENHRY and CDR2 SYGVKD. The CDR3 covers 11 residues. The CDR3 coding sequence is TGTGCCATCAGTGAGTCGTTCGAGCAGTACTTC. Translating it yields CAISESFEQYF.

The chain employs TRBV6-5 and TRBJ2-2, with 7 bases identical to TRBD1. Germline CDR1 reads MNHEY; CDR2 reads SVGAGI. The CDR3 is 16 residues long. The V gene end was trimmed by 2 bases and the J gene end by 1 base; junction bases not matched to a gene: 4. As DNA, the CDR3 is TGTGCCAGCAGTTACCCCCGGACAGGGAACACCGGGGAGCTGTTTTTT. Its translation: CASSYPRTGNTGELFF.

The rearrangement uses TRBV19 and TRBJ2-3; D is undetermined. Germline lookup yields CDR1 LNHDA and CDR2 SQIVND (reference sequence). The germline V and J ends were trimmed by 4 bases and 6 bases, with 11 bases remaining between them. CDR3 length equals 13 residues. Written as DNA, the CDR3 is TGTGCCAGTAGTAGTCCGCAACGGGATACGCAGTATTTT. Encoded protein: CASSSPQRDTQYF.

The J gene is TRBJ1-2, the V gene TRBV10-3; 11 bases fit TRBD1. The CDR3 has 13 amino acids. With 8 bases clipped from V and 7 bases from J, the junction kept 6 bases outside the gene matches. CDR1 ENHRY and CDR2 SYGVKD come from the germline V gene. DNA of the CDR3: TGTGCCATCGGACAGGGGGCTCGGAGTGGCTACACCTTC. It is translated as CAIGQGARSGYTF.

The gene calls are TRBV28 and TRBJ1-3, with D possibly being TRBD1 (5 bases). CDR3 length: 14 residues. V was clipped by 3 bases and J by 4 bases, with 10 bases between them. Germline V lookup: CDR1 MDHEN, CDR2 SYDVKM. The CDR3 is CASSLSGPGNTIYF. The CDR3 region has the DNA TGTGCCAGCAGTTTGTCAGGGCCAGGAAACACCATATATTTT. Filled out from reference TRBV28 and TRBJ1-3, the complete variable domain reads DVKVTQSSRYLVKRTGEKVFLECVQDMDHENMFWYRQDPGLGLRLIYFSYDVKMKEKGDIPEGYSVSREKKERFSLILESASTNQTSMYLCASSLSGPGNTIYFGEGSWLTVV.

The chain has TRBV27 and TRBJ1-1; TRBD1 might be the D (5 bases). Per germline, CDR1 MNHEY and CDR2 SMNVEV (reference sequence). Trimming cost V 1 base and J 6 bases, with 9 bases left between them. This CDR3 contains 13 residues. The CDR3 nucleotides read TGTGCCAGCAGTTTATTTATGGGGGCTGAAGCTTTCTTT. Protein sequence: CASSLFMGAEAFF.

The V call is TRBV7-2, the J call TRBJ2-2; D possibly corresponds to TRBD1 (5 bases). Germline CDR1 is SGHTA and CDR2 is FQGNSA. V gave up 2 bases and J gave up 2 bases, with 6 bases separating them. The CDR3 has 14 amino acids. The chain's CDR3 is CASSLQGNTGELFF. CDR3 bases: TGTGCCAGCAGCTTACAGGGAAACACCGGGGAGCTGTTTTTT.

This clone has more than one count but fewer than ten. V is TRBV25-1 and J is TRBJ2-1; 7 bases are a match to TRBD2. This CDR3 is 18 amino acids long. Trimming took 4 bases from V and 0 from J; bases not matched to a gene: 12. CDR1 MGHDK and CDR2 SYGVNS come from the germline V gene. For the CDR3, the DNA is TGTGCCAGCAGTGGAAGAGGCATTAGCGGGCACTCCTACAATGAGCAGTTCTTC. Translated, it gives CASSGRGISGHSYNEQFF. The full variable domain, its missing parts supplied by reference TRBV25-1 and TRBJ2-1, is EADIYQTPRYLVIGTGKKITLECSQTMGHDKMYWYQQDPGMELHLIHYSYGVNSTEKGDLSSESTVSRIRTEHFPLTLESARPSHTSQYLCASSGRGISGHSYNEQFFGPGTRLTVL.

The chain joins TRBV5-4 to TRBJ2-7; maybe TRBD1 (6 bases). Germline V gene data show CDR1 as SGHNT and CDR2 as YYREEE (reference sequence). This CDR3 is 15 amino acids long. V dropped 4 bases and J dropped 0 bases, with 14 bases sitting between them. The CDR3 loop reads CASSRRDTFSYEQYF. In nucleotides, the CDR3 is TGTGCCAGCAGCCGCCGGGACACATTCTCCTACGAGCAGTACTTC.

The chain is built from TRBV6-1 and TRBJ1-4; perhaps TRBD1 as D (5 bases). Per the germline V gene, CDR1 is MNHNS and CDR2 is SASEGT. The CDR3 is made up of 15 amino acids. Trimming removed 4 bases from V and 0 bases from J, with 9 bases in between. This CDR3 reads CASSGQLPTNEKLFF. CDR3 coding DNA: TGTGCCAGCAGTGGACAGTTACCAACTAATGAAAAACTGTTTTTT.

The chain recombines TRBV4-1 with TRBJ2-3; 9 bases are shared with TRBD2. The CDR3 is 16 amino acids. Unmatched junction bases numbered 7, after V lost 6 bases and J lost 0 bases. Germline values: CDR1 MGHRA, CDR2 YSYEKL. CDR3 region: CASSPSGGTSTDTQYF. Here the CDR3 DNA reads TGCGCCAGCAGTCCCAGCGGGGGGACTAGCACAGATACGCAGTATTTT.

The V gene is TRBV5-1, the J gene TRBJ2-3; no reliable D call. CDR3 length: 14 amino acids. Trimming left V 0 bases short and J 1 base short, with 6 bases between. CDR1 is SGHRS and CDR2 is YFSETQ in the germline V gene. The CDR3 is CASSLVPGTDTQYF. The DNA for the CDR3 is TGCGCCAGCAGCTTGGTTCCGGGCACAGATACGCAGTATTTT.

The genes are TRBV5-1 and TRBJ1-1; no clear D gene. The CDR3 sequence is 13 residues long. Trimming shortened V by 8 bases and J by 1 base, and 12 bases separated the two germline ends. In germline, CDR1 is SGHRS, CDR2 YFSETQ. The CDR3 DNA is TGCGCCAGTTTCGAGCTAGGGAACACTGAAGCTTTCTTT. This codes for CASFELGNTEAFF.